The present T cell receptor beta chain was sequenced within a study of cytomegalovirus exposure and HLA in healthy donors. Study-level background: Among around 170 million T cells, an earlier analysis found roughly 110 million unique TCR beta sequences. General observations from the study: One cluster of highly shared sequence variants probably arose as a sequencing artifact.

The table lists this clone with a count of one. As yet, its antigen is unknown. The study ran its PCR with 60 Vbeta and 13 Jbeta primers. Some clones are missing from TCRdb's copy, which holds only in-frame ones; the method was immunoSEQ multiplex PCR. The table has more than 110,000 clones, around 80% seen once. The sample consisted of PBMCs. This clonotype originated in a man aged 25-40 years in good health and CMV-seronegative.

CDR3 region: CASSEYFGTYNTGELFF. The CDR3 DNA follows: TGTGCCAGCAGTGAATACTTCGGGACTTACAACACCGGGGAGCTGTTTTTT. The chain links TRBV25-1 to TRBJ2-2; tentative D call: TRBD2 (6 bases). Per germline, CDR1 MGHDK and CDR2 SYGVNS. The germline V and J ends were trimmed by 0 bases and 2 bases, with 13 bases remaining between them. This CDR3 contains 17 residues.